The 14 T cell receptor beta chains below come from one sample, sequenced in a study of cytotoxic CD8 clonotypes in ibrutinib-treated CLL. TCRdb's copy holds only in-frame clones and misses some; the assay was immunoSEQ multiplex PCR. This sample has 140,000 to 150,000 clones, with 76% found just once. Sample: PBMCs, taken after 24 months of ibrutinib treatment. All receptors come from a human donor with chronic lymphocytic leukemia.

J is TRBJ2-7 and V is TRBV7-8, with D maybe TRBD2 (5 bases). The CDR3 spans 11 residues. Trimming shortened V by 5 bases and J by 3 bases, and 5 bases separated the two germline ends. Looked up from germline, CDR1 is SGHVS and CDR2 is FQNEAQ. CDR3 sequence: CASSRGYEQYF. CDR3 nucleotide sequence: TGTGCCAGCAGCCGGGGCTACGAGCAGTACTTC. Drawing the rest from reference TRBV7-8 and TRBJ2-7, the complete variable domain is GAGVSQSPRYKVAKRGQDVALRCDPISGHVSLFWYQQALGQGPEFLTYFQNEAQLDKSGLPSDRFFAERPEGSVSTLKIQRTQQEDSAVYLCASSRGYEQYFGPGTRLTVT.

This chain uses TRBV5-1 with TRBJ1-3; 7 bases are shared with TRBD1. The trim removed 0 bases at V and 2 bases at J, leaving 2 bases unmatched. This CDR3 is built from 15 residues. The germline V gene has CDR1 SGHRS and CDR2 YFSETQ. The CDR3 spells CASSLEQGAGNTIYF. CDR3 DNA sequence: TGCGCCAGCAGCTTGGAGCAGGGGGCTGGAAACACCATATATTTT.

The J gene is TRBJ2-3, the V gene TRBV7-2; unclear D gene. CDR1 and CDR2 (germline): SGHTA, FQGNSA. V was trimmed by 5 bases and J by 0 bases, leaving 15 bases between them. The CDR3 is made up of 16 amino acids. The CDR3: CASSPKPRRSTDTQYF. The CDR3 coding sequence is TGTGCCAGCAGCCCCAAACCCCGGCGGAGCACAGATACGCAGTATTTT. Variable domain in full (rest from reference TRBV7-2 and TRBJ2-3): GAGVSQSPSNKVTEKGKDVELRCDPISGHTALYWYRQSLGQGLEFLIYFQGNSAPDKSGLPSDRFSAERTGGSVSTLTIQRTQQEDSAVYLCASSPKPRRSTDTQYFGPGTRLTVL.

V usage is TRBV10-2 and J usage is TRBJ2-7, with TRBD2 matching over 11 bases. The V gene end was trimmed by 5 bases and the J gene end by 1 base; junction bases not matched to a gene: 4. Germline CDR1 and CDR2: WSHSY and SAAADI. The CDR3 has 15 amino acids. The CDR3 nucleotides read TGCGCCAGCAGTTCCGGGACTAGCGGTTCCTACGAGCAGTACTTC. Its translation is CASSSGTSGSYEQYF.

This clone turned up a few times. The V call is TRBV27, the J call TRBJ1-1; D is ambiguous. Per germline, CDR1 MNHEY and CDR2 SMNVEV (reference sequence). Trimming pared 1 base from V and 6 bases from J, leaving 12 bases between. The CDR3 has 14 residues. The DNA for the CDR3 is TGTGCCAGCAGTTTATACCCAGGAAGGGCTGAAGCTTTCTTT. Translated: CASSLYPGRAEAFF.

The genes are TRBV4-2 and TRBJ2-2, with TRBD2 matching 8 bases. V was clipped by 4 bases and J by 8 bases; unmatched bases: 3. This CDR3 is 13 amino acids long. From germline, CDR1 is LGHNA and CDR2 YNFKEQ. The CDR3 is CASSPGRAGELFF. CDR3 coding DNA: TGTGCCAGCAGCCCCGGGAGGGCGGGGGAGCTGTTTTTT.

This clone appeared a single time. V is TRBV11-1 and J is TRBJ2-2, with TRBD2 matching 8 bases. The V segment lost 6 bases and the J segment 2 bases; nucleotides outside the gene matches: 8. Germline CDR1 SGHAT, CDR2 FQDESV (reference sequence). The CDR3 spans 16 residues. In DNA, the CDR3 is TGTGCCAGCAGGCCCGGGGGGGCTGTTAACACCGGGGAGCTGTTTTTT. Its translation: CASRPGGAVNTGELFF.

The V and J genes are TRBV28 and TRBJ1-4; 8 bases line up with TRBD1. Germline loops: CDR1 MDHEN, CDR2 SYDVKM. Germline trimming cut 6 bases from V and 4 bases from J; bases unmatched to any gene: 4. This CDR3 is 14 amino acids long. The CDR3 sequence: CASSSTGDNEKLFF. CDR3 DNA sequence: TGTGCCAGCAGCTCGACAGGGGATAATGAAAAACTGTTTTTT.

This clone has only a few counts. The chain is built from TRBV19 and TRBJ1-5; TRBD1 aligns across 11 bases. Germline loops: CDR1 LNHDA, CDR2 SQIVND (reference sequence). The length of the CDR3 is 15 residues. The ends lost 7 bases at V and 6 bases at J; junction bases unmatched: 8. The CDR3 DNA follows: TGTGCCAGTACCGACGGACAGGGGGCGAGTCAGCCCCAGCATTTT. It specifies CASTDGQGASQPQHF.

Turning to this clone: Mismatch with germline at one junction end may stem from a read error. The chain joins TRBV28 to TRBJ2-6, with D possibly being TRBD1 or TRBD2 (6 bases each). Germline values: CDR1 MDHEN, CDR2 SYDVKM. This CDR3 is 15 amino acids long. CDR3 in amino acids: CATSWGASGANVLTF. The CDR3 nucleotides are TGTGCCACCAGTTGGGGGGCTTCCGGGGCCAACGTCCTGACTTTC.

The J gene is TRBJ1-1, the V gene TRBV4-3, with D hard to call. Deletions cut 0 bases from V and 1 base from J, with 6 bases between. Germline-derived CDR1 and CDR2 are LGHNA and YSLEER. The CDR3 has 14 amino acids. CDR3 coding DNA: TGCGCCAGCAGCCAAGAGTTGGAGAACACTGAAGCTTTCTTT. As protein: CASSQELENTEAFF.

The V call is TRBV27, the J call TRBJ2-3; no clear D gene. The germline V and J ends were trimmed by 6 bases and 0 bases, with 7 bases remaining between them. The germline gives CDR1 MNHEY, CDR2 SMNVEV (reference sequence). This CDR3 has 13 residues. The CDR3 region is CASRGSSTDTQYF. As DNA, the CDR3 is TGTGCCAGCAGAGGATCTAGCACAGATACGCAGTATTTT.

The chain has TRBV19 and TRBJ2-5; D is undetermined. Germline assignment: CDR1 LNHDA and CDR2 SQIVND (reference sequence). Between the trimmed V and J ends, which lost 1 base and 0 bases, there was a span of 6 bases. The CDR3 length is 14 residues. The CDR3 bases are TGTGCCAGTAGTATAGGGGGAAACCAAGAGACCCAGTACTTC. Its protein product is CASSIGGNQETQYF. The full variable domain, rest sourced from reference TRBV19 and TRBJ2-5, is DGGITQSPKYLFRKEGQNVTLSCEQNLNHDAMYWYRQDPGQGLRLIYYSQIVNDFQKGDIAEGYSVSREKKESFPLTVTSAQKNPTAFYLCASSIGGNQETQYFGPGTRLLVL.

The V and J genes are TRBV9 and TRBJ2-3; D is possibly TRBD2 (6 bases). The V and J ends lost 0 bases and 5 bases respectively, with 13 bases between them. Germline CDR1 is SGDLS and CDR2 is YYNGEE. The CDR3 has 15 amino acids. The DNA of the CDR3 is TGTGCCAGCAGCGTAGCGGGACGGCGGGGAGATACGCAGTATTTT. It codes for CASSVAGRRGDTQYF.